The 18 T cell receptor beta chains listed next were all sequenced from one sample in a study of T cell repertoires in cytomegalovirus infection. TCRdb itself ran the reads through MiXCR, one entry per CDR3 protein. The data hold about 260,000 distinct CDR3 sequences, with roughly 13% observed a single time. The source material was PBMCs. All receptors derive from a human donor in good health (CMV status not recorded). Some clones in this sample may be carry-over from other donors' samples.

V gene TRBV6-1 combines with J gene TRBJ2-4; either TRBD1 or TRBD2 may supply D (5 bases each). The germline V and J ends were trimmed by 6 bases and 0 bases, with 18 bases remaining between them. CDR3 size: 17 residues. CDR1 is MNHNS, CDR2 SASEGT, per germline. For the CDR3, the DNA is TGTGCCAGCAGCGAACCCCTCTTGGGGACAGCCAAAAACATTCAGTACTTC. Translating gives CASSEPLLGTAKNIQYF.

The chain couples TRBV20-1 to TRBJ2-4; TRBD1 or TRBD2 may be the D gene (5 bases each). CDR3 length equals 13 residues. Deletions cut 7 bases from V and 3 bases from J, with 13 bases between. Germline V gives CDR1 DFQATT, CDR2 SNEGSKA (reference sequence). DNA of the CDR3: TGCAGTGTAGGGACCTACGGCAAAAACATTCAGTACTTC. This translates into CSVGTYGKNIQYF.

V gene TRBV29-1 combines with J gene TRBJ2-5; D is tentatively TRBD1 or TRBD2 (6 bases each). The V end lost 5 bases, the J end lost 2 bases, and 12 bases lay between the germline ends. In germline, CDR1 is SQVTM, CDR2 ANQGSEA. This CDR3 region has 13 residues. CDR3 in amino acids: CSVFRGGQETQYF. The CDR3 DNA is TGCAGCGTTTTCCGAGGGGGGCAAGAGACCCAGTACTTC. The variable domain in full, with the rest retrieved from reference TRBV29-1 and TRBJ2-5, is SAVISQKPSRDICQRGTSLTIQCQVDSQVTMMFWYRQQPGQSLTLIATANQGSEATYESGFVIDKFPISRPNLTFSTLTVSNMSPEDSSIYLCSVFRGGQETQYFGPGTRLLVL.

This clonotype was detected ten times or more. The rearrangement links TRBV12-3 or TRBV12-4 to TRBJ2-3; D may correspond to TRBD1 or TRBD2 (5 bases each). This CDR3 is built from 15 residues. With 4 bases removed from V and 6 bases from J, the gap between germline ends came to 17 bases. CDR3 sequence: CASSSRGMVADTQYF. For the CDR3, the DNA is TGTGCCAGCAGTTCGAGGGGCATGGTAGCGGATACGCAGTATTTT.

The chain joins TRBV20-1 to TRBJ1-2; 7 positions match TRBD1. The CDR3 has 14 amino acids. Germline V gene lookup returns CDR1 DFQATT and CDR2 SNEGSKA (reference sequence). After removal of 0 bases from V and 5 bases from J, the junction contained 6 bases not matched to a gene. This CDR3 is CSARDSDRAYGYTF. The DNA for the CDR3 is TGCAGTGCTAGAGATTCCGACAGGGCATATGGCTACACCTTC.

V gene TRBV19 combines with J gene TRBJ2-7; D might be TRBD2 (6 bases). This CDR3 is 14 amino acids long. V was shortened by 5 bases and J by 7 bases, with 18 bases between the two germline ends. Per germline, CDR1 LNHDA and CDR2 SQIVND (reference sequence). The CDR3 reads CASSPSGGFREQYF. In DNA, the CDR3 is TGTGCCAGTAGTCCGTCCGGAGGGTTCCGGGAGCAGTACTTC.

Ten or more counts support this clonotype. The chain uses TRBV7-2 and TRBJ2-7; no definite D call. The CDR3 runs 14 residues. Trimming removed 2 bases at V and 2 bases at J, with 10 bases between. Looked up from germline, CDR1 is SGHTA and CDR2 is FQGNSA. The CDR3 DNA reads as TGTGCCAGCAGCTTAATTCCTTCTACCTACGAGCAGTACTTC. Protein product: CASSLIPSTYEQYF.

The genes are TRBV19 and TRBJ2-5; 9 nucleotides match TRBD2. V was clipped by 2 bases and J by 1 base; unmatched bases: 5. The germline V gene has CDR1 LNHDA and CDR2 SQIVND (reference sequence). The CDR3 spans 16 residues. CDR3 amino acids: CASSIRGTSRQETQYF. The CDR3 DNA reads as TGTGCCAGTAGTATAAGAGGGACTAGCCGCCAAGAGACCCAGTACTTC.

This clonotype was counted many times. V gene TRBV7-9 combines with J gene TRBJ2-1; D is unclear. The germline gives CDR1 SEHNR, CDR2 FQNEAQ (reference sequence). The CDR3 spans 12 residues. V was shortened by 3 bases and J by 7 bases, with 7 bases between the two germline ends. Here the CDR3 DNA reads TGTGCCAGCAGCTTGGCTAAAAATGAGCAGTTCTTC. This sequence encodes CASSLAKNEQFF.

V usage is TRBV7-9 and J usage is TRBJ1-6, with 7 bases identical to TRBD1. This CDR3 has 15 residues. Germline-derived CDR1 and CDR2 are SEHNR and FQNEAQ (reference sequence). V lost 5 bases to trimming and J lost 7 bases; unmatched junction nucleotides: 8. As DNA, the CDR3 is TGTGCCAGCAGCCCCCCAGGGGGGTGGAATTCACCCCTCCACTTT. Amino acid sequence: CASSPPGGWNSPLHF.

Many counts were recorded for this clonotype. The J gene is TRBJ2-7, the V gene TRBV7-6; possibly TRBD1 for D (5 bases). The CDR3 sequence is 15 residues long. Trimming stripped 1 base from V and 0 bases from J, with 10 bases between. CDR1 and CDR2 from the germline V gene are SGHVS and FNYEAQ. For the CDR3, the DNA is TGTGCCAGCAGCTTAGGGCAGGGAAGCTCCTACGAGCAGTACTTC. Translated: CASSLGQGSSYEQYF.

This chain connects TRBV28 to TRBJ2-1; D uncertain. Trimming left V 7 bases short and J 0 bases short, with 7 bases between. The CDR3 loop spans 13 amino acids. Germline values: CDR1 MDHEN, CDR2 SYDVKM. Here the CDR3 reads CASKASSYNEQFF. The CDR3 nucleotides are TGTGCCAGCAAGGCAAGCTCCTACAATGAGCAGTTCTTC.

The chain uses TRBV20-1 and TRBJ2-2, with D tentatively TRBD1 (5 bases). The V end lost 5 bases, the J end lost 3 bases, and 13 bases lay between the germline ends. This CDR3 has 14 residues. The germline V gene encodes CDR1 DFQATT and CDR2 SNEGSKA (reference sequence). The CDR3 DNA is TGCAGTGCTTGGGTCAGGGCTTACACCGGGGAGCTGTTTTTT. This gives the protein CSAWVRAYTGELFF.

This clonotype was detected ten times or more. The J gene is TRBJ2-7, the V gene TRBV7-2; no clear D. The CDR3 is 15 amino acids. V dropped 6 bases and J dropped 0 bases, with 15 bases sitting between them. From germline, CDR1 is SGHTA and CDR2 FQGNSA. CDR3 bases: TGTGCCAGCAGTAATCCGGTCCTAAGCTCCTACGAGCAGTACTTC. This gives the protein CASSNPVLSSYEQYF.

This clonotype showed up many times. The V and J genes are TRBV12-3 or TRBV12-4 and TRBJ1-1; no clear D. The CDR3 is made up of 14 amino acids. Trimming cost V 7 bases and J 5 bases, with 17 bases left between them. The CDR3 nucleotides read TGTGCCAGCACTCTCGGGCGGACGCGTACTGAAGCTTTCTTT. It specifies CASTLGRTRTEAFF.

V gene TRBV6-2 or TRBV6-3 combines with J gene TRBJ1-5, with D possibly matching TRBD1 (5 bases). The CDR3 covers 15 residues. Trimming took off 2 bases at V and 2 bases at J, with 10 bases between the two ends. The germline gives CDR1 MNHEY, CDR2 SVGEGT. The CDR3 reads CASSYRPGRNQPQHF. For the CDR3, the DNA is TGTGCCAGCAGTTACCGGCCAGGGCGCAATCAGCCCCAGCATTTT.

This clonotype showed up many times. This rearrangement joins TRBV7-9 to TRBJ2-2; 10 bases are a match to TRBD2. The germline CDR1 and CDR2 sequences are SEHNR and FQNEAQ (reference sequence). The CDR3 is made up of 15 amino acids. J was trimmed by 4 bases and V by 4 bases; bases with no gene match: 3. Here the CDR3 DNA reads TGTGCCAGCAGCTCAGGACTAGCGGTCACCGGGGAGCTGTTTTTT. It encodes CASSSGLAVTGELFF.

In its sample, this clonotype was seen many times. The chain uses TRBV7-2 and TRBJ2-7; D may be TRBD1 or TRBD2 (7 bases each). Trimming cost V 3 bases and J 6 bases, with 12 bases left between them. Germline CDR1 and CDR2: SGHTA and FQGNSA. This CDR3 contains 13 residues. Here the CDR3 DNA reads TGTGCCAGCAGCTTTGGGAGGGGGCGCGAGCAGTACTTC. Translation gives CASSFGRGREQYF.